This T cell receptor (beta chain) appears in the sequencing data of a study of shared clonotypes between healthy human individuals. Deep was the level used in running the assay. TCRdb's copy holds only in-frame clones and misses some; the assay was immunoSEQ multiplex PCR. The sample consists of 2 million to 2.5 million clones, roughly 95% of them appearing once. On this clone: Its antigen is undetermined.

The CDR3 runs 13 residues. V was pared by 10 bases and J by 4 bases, with 15 bases between. Germline CDR1 reads ENHRY; CDR2 reads SYGVKD. General observations from the study: Roughly 4.6% of naive CD4 clonotypes were common to a few donors.

The specimen was naive CD4+ T cells sorted from blood. Regarding subset: CD45RA+ positively selected. The sequence derives from a man between 18 and 29 years old in good health. This chain joins TRBV10-3 and TRBJ2-3, with D possibly matching TRBD2 (5 bases). The DNA for the CDR3 is TGTGCCAACTCACTCGGGGTCCCAGATACGCAGTATTTT. This translates into CANSLGVPDTQYF.